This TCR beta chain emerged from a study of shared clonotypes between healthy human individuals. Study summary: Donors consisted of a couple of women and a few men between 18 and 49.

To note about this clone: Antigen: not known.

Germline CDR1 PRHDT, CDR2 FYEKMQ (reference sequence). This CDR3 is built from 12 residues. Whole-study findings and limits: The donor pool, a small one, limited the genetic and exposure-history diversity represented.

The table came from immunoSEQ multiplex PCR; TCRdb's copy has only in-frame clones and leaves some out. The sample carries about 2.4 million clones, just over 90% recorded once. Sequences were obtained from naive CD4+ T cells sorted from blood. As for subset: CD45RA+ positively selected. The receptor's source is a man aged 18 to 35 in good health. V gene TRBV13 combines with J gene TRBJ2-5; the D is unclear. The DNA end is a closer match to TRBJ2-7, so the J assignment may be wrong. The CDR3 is CASSRGRLEQYF. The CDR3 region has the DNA TGTGCCAGCAGCCGAGGAAGGCTCGAGCAGTACTTC.